Included here is one TCR beta chain sequence, with context. Which antigen it targets is not known. The input lacks base qualities; no much larger clone sits a single base away. Genomic DNA extracted from blood was used in amounts of about 250-500 ng for amplification of TRB repertoires. CDR3 length: 16 amino acids, cysteine to phenylalanine. The kept DNA is CDR3 alone, 48 bases in frame from the first base. CDR1 SGHVS and CDR2 FNYEAQ are derived from the germline V gene. Trimming costs V 1 base and J 10 bases, and their ends lie 19 bases apart. The sample belongs to a study of T and B cells in COVID-19 patients (TCRdb year 2020). For the wider study: Using TRB and IGH repertoire sequencing of peripheral blood, the study characterized adaptive immunity in COVID-19 patients who had active infection or had recovered. A recovered cohort was made up of 15 to 19 patients contributing roughly 21 samples, mostly after mild to moderate COVID-19 managed as outpatients. Patients in the recovered cohort had a median age of 34 years, compared with 55 to 70 years for patients in the active-infection cohort. Of the 20 patients in the active-infection cohort, roughly 11 were critically ill and needed mechanical ventilation or ECMO. Comorbidities linked to unfavorable COVID-19 outcome were present in nine tenths of the roughly 20 patients in the active-infection cohort. Over 7 million TCR sequences were analysed from a TCR and BCR sequence repository that comprised a few dozen patients and approximately 67 time points. Because samples were available both during active disease and after recovery, a couple of patients were counted in both the recovered and the active cohorts. For the repertoire analyses, the comparison was an age-matched reference group of a few dozen healthy donors who were negative for COVID-19 antibodies. As many as 9 follow-up blood samples were taken per patient, and some of the samples covered different disease stages within the same individual.

For sequencing, an Illumina MiSeq was employed. Multiplex PCR with BIOMED2 TRB-A/B primer pools was used to amplify the TRB rearrangements. Two consecutive PCRs added Illumina-compatible adapters and 7-nucleotide sample barcodes to the amplicons. Phusion HS II polymerase was used for all library PCRs. Amplicons were gel-purified with the NucleoSpin Gel and PCR Clean-up kit, quantified on Qubit, and pooled at approximately 4.3 nM. Amplicon pool quality was checked on an Agilent 2100 Bioanalyzer before Illumina next-generation sequencing. On the study's bioinformatics: Annotation of TRB rearrangements was done in MiXCR 3.0.8 with the default MiXCR reference library. Non-productive reads and sequences with fewer than 2 reads were excluded, and each unique CDR3 nucleotide sequence counted as one clone. Clonality, diversity, richness and V-J gene usage were calculated in R 3.5.1. GLIPH2 was used for TCR clustering by CDR3 similarity, and generation probabilities were calculated by OLGA. Only GLIPH2 clusters containing at least four unique TCR clonotypes present in at least three individuals were kept. Clones were called with MiXCR by TCRdb after fastp trimmed the public reads at Q25, and only in-frame beta chains were retained. Records with the same CDR3 protein are collapsed into one entry carrying the most frequent genes and DNA. Clone size and V and J calls follow TCRdb, not the original study. In all, the sample holds around 12,000 distinct CDR3 sequences, and almost 30% of those were seen once. Together, the top ten hold 25% to 35% of the sample.

Overall study outcomes, separate from this receptor: Few blood samples were available from mildly ill patients while symptoms were present or from severe cases at early time points. The cohort was judged too small for assessing how HLA contributes to COVID-19 susceptibility or severity. Specific T cell subsets (CD4+/Treg/CD8+) and sorted SARS-CoV-2-responsive or tetramer+ T cells had not yet been sequenced, and these experiments were ongoing. TRBV/TRBJ gene usage was reported as strongly skewed in patients with COVID-19. A total of some 2,400 exclusive TCR clusters, including 30 to 40 low-pGen clusters, were found in the recovered cohort. TRB repertoires were highly clonal in active COVID-19, whereas diversity and richness at recovery rose above healthy donor levels. It was stated that prospective validation of the reported TCR clusters was required before the clusters could be put to clinical use.

The origin of this receptor is a human donor who had recovered from COVID-19. The sequenced sample was blood. The sequence joins TRBV7-6 to TRBJ1-4; the D gene remains uncertain. The CDR3 reads CASSLVQGFYEGKLFF. The DNA sequence is TGTGCCAGCAGCTTAGTACAAGGTTTTTATGAGGGAAAACTGTTTTTT.